The 21 T cell receptor beta chains listed next were all sequenced from one sample in a study of blood T cell repertoires in COVID-19. Using immunoSEQ multiplex PCR, the repertoire was profiled, and TCRdb retains in-frame clones only, with some absent. This table has 150,000 to 200,000 clones, about four fifths appearing once. Sequenced sample: peripheral blood. These receptors were obtained from a woman aged 55-69 years with COVID-19, enrolled during active disease.

This clone was detected a few times. The chain couples TRBV9 to TRBJ2-7, with 10 bases matching TRBD2. Germline loops: CDR1 SGDLS, CDR2 YYNGEE. This CDR3 has 15 amino acids. The V segment lost 2 bases and the J segment 3 bases; nucleotides outside the gene matches: 5. Here the CDR3 DNA reads TGTGCCAGCAGCGTTGGAGGGACTAGCGACTACGAGCAGTACTTC. Translated, it gives CASSVGGTSDYEQYF.

The V call is TRBV19, the J call TRBJ2-7, with D possibly matching TRBD2 (6 bases). CDR1 is LNHDA and CDR2 is SQIVND in the germline V gene (reference sequence). The CDR3 totals 16 residues. The ends were cut back, 3 bases at V and 3 bases at J, with 18 bases in the middle. In DNA, the CDR3 is TGTGCCAGTAGTATGGGGAGGTGGGAGGACCTCTACGAGCAGTACTTC. This translates into CASSMGRWEDLYEQYF.

J is TRBJ1-5 and V is TRBV19; D is uncertain. CDR1 is LNHDA, CDR2 SQIVND, per germline (reference sequence). This CDR3 contains 14 residues. Trimming shortened V by 3 bases and J by 3 bases, and 9 bases separated the two germline ends. This CDR3 reads CASSISGDNQPQHF. CDR3 nucleotides: TGTGCCAGTAGTATTTCGGGAGACAATCAGCCCCAGCATTTT.

CDR3 DNA sequence: TGTGCCAGCAGCCCCCGCGCCCGCGGGAACAATGAGCAGTTCTTC. Amino acid sequence: CASSPRARGNNEQFF. The chain joins TRBV11-2 to TRBJ2-1, with a weak D call TRBD2 (6 bases). The length of the CDR3 is 15 residues. V dropped 5 bases and J dropped 5 bases, with 16 bases sitting between them. CDR1 is SGHAT and CDR2 is FQNNGV in the germline V gene.

This clone was detected once. V usage is TRBV7-8 and J usage is TRBJ2-7; 7 positions agree with TRBD1. Germline V gene data show CDR1 as SGHVS and CDR2 as FQNEAQ. The CDR3 spans 16 residues. V gave up 5 bases and J gave up 0 bases; unmatched junction bases: 10. The CDR3 coding sequence is TGTGCCAGCAGCCACAGGGGCGGAGTAAACTCCTACGAGCAGTACTTC. Protein: CASSHRGGVNSYEQYF.

This chain connects TRBV27 to TRBJ1-4; 7 bases fit TRBD1. The V and J ends lost 6 bases and 7 bases, in that order; junction bases with no gene match: 14. This CDR3 region has 16 residues. CDR1 and CDR2 (germline): MNHEY, SMNVEV (reference sequence). The CDR3 DNA is TGTGCCAGCAGCCCCGGGGCGACAGGGTGGGGTGAAAAACTGTTTTTT. Its translation: CASSPGATGWGEKLFF.

CDR3 bases: TGTGCCAGCAGCTTACTAGCGGCTGAGCAGTTCTTC. Translated: CASSLLAAEQFF. The V and J genes are TRBV6-5 and TRBJ2-1; 8 nucleotides align to TRBD2. The V gene end was trimmed by 6 bases and the J gene end by 9 bases; junction bases not matched to a gene: 4. This CDR3 region has 12 residues. Germline CDR1 is MNHEY and CDR2 is SVGAGI.

The chain links TRBV5-4 to TRBJ2-5, with 11 nucleotides matching TRBD1. With V trimmed by 4 bases and J by 4 bases, 9 bases remained unmatched. Germline lookup yields CDR1 SGHNT and CDR2 YYREEE (reference sequence). The CDR3 length is 16 residues. CDR3 loop: CASSNRDRGDVETQYF. The CDR3 nucleotides read TGTGCCAGCAGCAACCGGGACAGGGGGGATGTAGAGACCCAGTACTTC.

CDR3 in amino acids: CASTAAGTSGRYEQYF. CDR3 nucleotides: TGTGCCAGCACCGCGGCCGGGACTAGCGGGAGGTACGAGCAGTACTTC. The chain employs TRBV28 and TRBJ2-7; TRBD2 agrees at 15 bases. The germline V gene has CDR1 MDHEN and CDR2 SYDVKM. J was trimmed by 4 bases and V by 7 bases; bases with no gene match: 8. This CDR3 has 16 residues.

This clone appeared many times. This chain joins TRBV7-8 and TRBJ2-4, with a tentative D call TRBD2 (5 bases). From germline, CDR1 is SGHVS and CDR2 FQNEAQ. V lost 4 bases and J lost 1, with 11 bases in between. This CDR3 has 15 amino acids. CDR3 coding DNA: TGTGCCAGCAGCTCCCCCCCGGGGGCCAAAAACATTCAGTACTTC. Its translation: CASSSPPGAKNIQYF.

The rearrangement joins TRBV28 to TRBJ1-4; D is uncertain. This CDR3 has 15 amino acids. Germline-derived CDR1 and CDR2 are MDHEN and SYDVKM. Trimming stripped 1 base from V and 3 bases from J, with 9 bases between. DNA of the CDR3: TGTGCCAGCAGTTTATATCTGGGCTCTAATGAAAAACTGTTTTTT. Protein: CASSLYLGSNEKLFF.

The chain couples TRBV12-3 or TRBV12-4 to TRBJ1-4; D remains ambiguous. V lost 7 bases to trimming and J lost 5 bases, with 11 bases between them. The CDR3 is made up of 13 amino acids. DNA for the CDR3: TGTGCCAGCACCCGGGGTCCGAATGAAAAACTGTTTTTT. It yields the protein CASTRGPNEKLFF.

The chain combines TRBV5-1 with TRBJ1-2; no reliable D call. V was shortened by 0 bases and J by 5 bases, with 11 bases between the two germline ends. The length of the CDR3 is 14 residues. The germline CDR1 and CDR2 sequences are SGHRS and YFSETQ. DNA for the CDR3: TGCGCCAGCAGCTTGGCCGCCACAGCATATGGCTACACCTTC. Translation gives CASSLAATAYGYTF. Drawing the rest from reference TRBV5-1 and TRBJ1-2, the complete variable domain is KAGVTQTPRYLIKTRGQQVTLSCSPISGHRSVSWYQQTPGQGLQFLFEYFSETQRNKGNFPGRFSGRQFSNSRSEMNVSTLELGDSALYLCASSLAATAYGYTFGSGTRLTVV.

The chain employs TRBV5-1 and TRBJ2-5; 8 bases match TRBD1. There are 12 residues in the CDR3. Germline CDR1 and CDR2: SGHRS and YFSETQ. Trimming removed 9 bases from V and 5 bases from J; junction bases left unmatched: 6. CDR3 region: CATQGAGETQYF. Here the CDR3 DNA reads TGCGCCACTCAGGGGGCTGGCGAGACCCAGTACTTC.

This chain links TRBV2 with TRBJ2-1; a weak D match, TRBD1 (5 bases). This CDR3 is built from 16 residues. V was shortened by 6 bases and J by 4 bases, with 19 bases between the two germline ends. CDR1 SNHLY and CDR2 FYNNEI come from the germline V gene. In nucleotides, the CDR3 is TGTGCCAGCAGAGTTACAGGATCGGCAAAATACAATGAGCAGTTCTTC. This codes for CASRVTGSAKYNEQFF.

This clone was observed a few times. The chain joins TRBV28 to TRBJ2-2; 7 nucleotides align to TRBD2. Unmatched junction bases numbered 14, after V lost 8 bases and J lost 5 bases. The CDR3 totals 16 residues. Germline CDR1 is MDHEN and CDR2 is SYDVKM. The CDR3 region is CASSTVGEGRTGELFF. CDR3 DNA sequence: TGTGCCAGCTCCACGGTGGGGGAGGGTCGGACCGGGGAGCTGTTTTTT.

The V gene is TRBV11-2, the J gene TRBJ2-7, with 10 nucleotides matching TRBD2. The germline CDR1 and CDR2 sequences are SGHAT and FQNNGV. V shed 5 bases, J shed 2 bases, and the junction held 9 bases outside the gene matches. CDR3 length equals 16 residues. The CDR3 spells CASSPPGLAATYEQYF. CDR3 nucleotides: TGTGCCAGCAGCCCACCTGGACTAGCGGCCACCTACGAGCAGTACTTC.

The chain carries TRBV6-5 and TRBJ2-3; D gene unclear. Germline CDR1 and CDR2: MNHEY and SVGAGI. Trimming removed 6 bases at V and 5 bases at J, with 6 bases between. The CDR3 is 11 residues long. The CDR3 spells CASRKQDTQYF. The CDR3 DNA sequence: TGTGCCAGCAGGAAACAAGATACGCAGTATTTT.

The V gene is TRBV7-3, the J gene TRBJ2-3, with a possible D match to TRBD1 (8 bases). Per the germline V gene, CDR1 is SGHTA and CDR2 is FQGTGA. This CDR3 spans 14 amino acids. V dropped 5 bases and J dropped 6 bases, with 15 bases sitting between them. Here the CDR3 DNA reads TGTGCCAGCAGCAGTGACAGGGGAGGGGATACGCAGTATTTT. The encoded protein is CASSSDRGGDTQYF.

Remarks on this clone: This specimen includes other DNA sequences encoding the same CDR3. The chain is built from TRBV19 and TRBJ2-1, with D unclear. Germline lookup yields CDR1 LNHDA and CDR2 SQIVND (reference sequence). The CDR3 has 13 residues. Trimming pared 2 bases from V and 6 bases from J, leaving 8 bases between. CDR3 protein: CASSISSGNEQFF. The CDR3 DNA sequence: TGTGCCAGTAGTATATCGTCGGGCAATGAGCAGTTCTTC.

In this sample, this clone turned up a few times. The chain couples TRBV10-1 to TRBJ1-5, with 9 bases matching TRBD1. Germline V CDR1 and CDR2: WNHNN, SYGVQD (reference sequence). The CDR3 length is 14 residues. V lost 10 bases, J lost 6 bases, and 10 bases stayed unmatched. CDR3 protein: CAIFLQGAGQPQHF. CDR3 DNA sequence: TGCGCCATCTTTTTACAGGGGGCGGGTCAGCCCCAGCATTTT.